This record concerns one T cell receptor (beta chain) sequence. It has no known antigen specificity. No qualities accompany the bases; no much larger clone lies one base away. The data originate from a study of CD8+ T cells in alopecia areata listed by TCRdb under 2018. In the study overall: The treated patients, all with moderate-to-severe alopecia areata, were enrolled in an open-label pilot trial of oral tofacitinib given at 5 to 10 mg twice daily. Tofacitinib was administered for 6 to 18 months, and 6 months of follow-up off drug were then conducted to assess delayed response and recurrence. For the treated patients, the SALT score, which quantifies what percentage of scalp surface area is affected, served as the measure of disease severity. To study T cell clonal expansion in alopecia areata, the researchers applied high-throughput TCRbeta sequencing to both the C3H/HeJ mouse model and human patients. On the human side, TCRbeta sequencing was run on scalp tissue and on sorted CD4+ and CD8+ peripheral blood T cells from healthy controls and from alopecia areata patients with either patchy or totalis/universalis disease. Tofacitinib-treated patients had biopsies at baseline and at 4 and 24 weeks of treatment, with a later scalp biopsy in several patients. Clonality in the scalp was compared among normal scalp (n=4), patchy alopecia areata scalp (n=8), and alopecia totalis/universalis scalp (n=8). The RNA source kit depended on sample type: the PAXgene miRNA kit for fixed scalp, the miRNeasy kit for PBMCs, and the RNeasy kit for mouse skin. TCRbeta CDR3 regions were amplified by immunoSEQ multiplex PCR with 35 Vbeta forward and 13 Jbeta reverse primers. Summary of the overall study and its limitations: Tofacitinib significantly decreased scalp clonality and the number of expanded CD8+ clones among the top 100 scalp clones. Unlike mouse skin, which is dominated by gammadelta T cells, normal human skin has resident alphabeta T cells that are also sequenced, and this complicates analysis of the scalp TCR repertoire. Shared TCR sequences between patients were less evident than in mice, which may be partly attributable to HLA diversity in the patient population. Many expanded lesional clones were found to persist in scalp and blood during tofacitinib treatment, and relapse after treatment cessation may be partly explained by this persistence. The treated cohort was small, with a single nonresponder, so links between baseline CD8+ expansion and response need larger studies. Lesional scalp, especially in alopecia totalis/universalis, showed higher clonality and more expanded CD8+ clones than normal scalp, suggesting antigenic drive.

The library was made by the immunoSEQ multiplex PCR assay. RNA was extracted from all samples and reverse transcribed into cDNA, which served as template for TCR sequencing. First-strand cDNA was synthesized with SuperScript III using a 2:1 mix of oligo-dT and random hexamers. A synthetic immune receptor repertoire was used to assess amplification bias, and residual bias was removed computationally. The paper's processing steps were these. Raw reads were preprocessed to remove errors, and CDR3 was defined by IMGT conventions from the conserved cysteine to phenylalanine. To get clonality, Shannon entropy was normalized by log2 of the number of productive unique TCRs and the result was subtracted from 1. Whether each scalp clone was CD4 or CD8 was inferred by checking scalp TCRbeta sequences against the CD4 and CD8 repertoires from sorted blood. TCRdb holds this immuneACCESS table with in-frame rearrangements only. Some clones are missing; in checked studies, unresolved V genes explain under half, and the rest has no known cause. The V and J calls and the clone size are those of that table, but D and trimming were determined from the DNA. This sample lists approximately 170,000 clones; more than 55% were detected once. The ten largest clones take up 0.69% of the sample.

The time point label corresponds to: 4 weeks on oral tofacitinib. The sample's treatment or condition label is to be understood as: oral pan-JAK inhibitor, 5-10 mg twice daily. Lesional scalp punch biopsies and peripheral blood were collected from alopecia areata patients. PBMCs were isolated by density centrifugation and stained for CD3, CD4 and CD8, after which CD4+ and CD8+ T cells were sorted on a FACSAria. The specimen was CD4+ T cells sorted from blood, collected at week 4, from a patient treated with tofacitinib. The receptor comes from a human donor with alopecia areata.

DNA sequence: TGCGCCAGCAGCTCGGGGGCAGATACGCAGTATTTT. It specifies CASSSGADTQYF. The rearrangement combines TRBV5-1 with TRBJ2-3; a tentative D call is TRBD2 (6 bases match). Counted from cysteine to phenylalanine, this CDR3 has 12 amino acids. The kept DNA is CDR3 alone, 36 bases in frame from the first base. Trimming at the junction amounts to 3 bases on V and 4 bases on J, and the germline ends lie 6 bases apart. The germline V gene gives CDR1 as SGHRS and CDR2 as YFSETQ.